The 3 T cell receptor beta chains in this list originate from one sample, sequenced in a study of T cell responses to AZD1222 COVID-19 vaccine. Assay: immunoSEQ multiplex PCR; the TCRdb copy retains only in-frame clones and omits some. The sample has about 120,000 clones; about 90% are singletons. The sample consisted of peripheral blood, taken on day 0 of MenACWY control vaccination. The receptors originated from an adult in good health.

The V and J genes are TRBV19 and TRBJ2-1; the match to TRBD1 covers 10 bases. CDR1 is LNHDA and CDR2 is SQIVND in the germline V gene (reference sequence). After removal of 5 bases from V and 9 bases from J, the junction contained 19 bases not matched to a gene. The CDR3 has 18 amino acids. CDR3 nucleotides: TGTGCCAGTAGTCGCCGGACAGGGGGTGGGCTAGCGGTTCCTGAGCAGTTCTTC. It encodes CASSRRTGGGLAVPEQFF.

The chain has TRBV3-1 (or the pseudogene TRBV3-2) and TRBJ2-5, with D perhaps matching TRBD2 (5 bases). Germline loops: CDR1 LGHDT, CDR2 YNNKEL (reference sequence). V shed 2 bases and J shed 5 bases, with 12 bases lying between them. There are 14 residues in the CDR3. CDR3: CASSQRFGVETQYF. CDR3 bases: TGTGCCAGCAGCCAACGTTTCGGGGTCGAGACCCAGTACTTC.

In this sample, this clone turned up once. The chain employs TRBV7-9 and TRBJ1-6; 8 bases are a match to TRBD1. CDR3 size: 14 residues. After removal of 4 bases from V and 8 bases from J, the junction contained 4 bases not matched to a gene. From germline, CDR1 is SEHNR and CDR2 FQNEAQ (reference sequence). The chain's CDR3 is CASSSGQGHSPLHF. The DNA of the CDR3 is TGTGCCAGCAGCTCCGGACAGGGTCATTCACCCCTCCACTTT.